The entry that follows covers one T cell receptor (beta chain) sequence. Its antigen is unknown. These data are taken from a study of radiotherapy plus CTLA-4 blockade in lung cancer. Study information: Overall, approximately 17% of patients showed an objective response, while roughly 28% attained disease control.

Sequencing used immunoSEQ multiplex PCR; TCRdb keeps in-frame clones, though not all of them. The table has over 45,000 clones, 70% to 80% seen once. Regarding the study as a whole: Blood-borne expansion of tumor-derived TCR clones followed radiotherapy plus ipilimumab. Early shifts in blood T cell clones, with interferon-beta, reportedly predicted response best.

The CDR3 covers 14 residues. Germline V gives CDR1 MNHEY, CDR2 SVGAGI. Trimming at V came to 6 bases and at J to 5 bases, leaving 8 bases not matched to a gene. The sequenced sample was peripheral blood, obtained from a patient treated with radiotherapy plus ipilimumab. This TCR was sampled from a human donor with non-small cell lung cancer who had a complete response to radiotherapy plus ipilimumab. This chain joins TRBV6-5 and TRBJ1-1; the match to TRBD1 covers 8 bases. CDR3 coding DNA: TGTGCCAGCAGGGGGACAGGTGCACATACTGAAGCTTTCTTT. Translated, it gives CASRGTGAHTEAFF.